The rows below give T cell receptor beta chains drawn from one sample of a study of human T cells and chemical hapten exposure. In TCRdb, the reads were re-called with MiXCR into one record per CDR3 protein. The sample records about 120,000 distinct CDR3 sequences, about 7.7% being singletons. Input material: whole blood. These receptors were obtained from a human donor in good health. Some clones in this sample may be carry-over from other donors' samples. Both conserved end residues are part of each CDR3. A D gene is named only where the DNA matches it firmly. Some rows mark clone size as missing; the rest say once, few, many or name a class of expanded clone.

abundance,j_gene,v_gene,d_gene,CDR3aa,CDR3nt
.,TRBJ2-7,TRBV25-1,.,CASSAPGSVREQYF,TGTGCCAGCAGTGCCCCGGGATCCGTACGGGAGCAGTACTTC
few,TRBJ2-7,TRBV4-1,TRBD2,CASSHPTSVSYEQYF,TGCGCCAGCAGCCACCCGACTAGCGTCTCCTACGAGCAGTACTTC
many,TRBJ1-2,TRBV29-1,.,CSVDRGTPANYGYTF,TGCAGCGTTGACCGCGGGACACCTGCTAACTATGGCTACACCTTC
many,TRBJ1-1,TRBV7-9,TRBD1,CASRGQGRSEAFF,TGTGCCAGCAGAGGACAGGGACGGTCTGAAGCTTTCTTT
.,TRBJ2-7,TRBV19,.,CASSMSGTGTYEQYF,TGTGCCAGTAGTATGTCTGGGACGGGAACCTACGAGCAGTACTTC
.,TRBJ2-6,TRBV3-1,.,CATLSGANVLTF,TGTGCCACCCTATCTGGGGCCAACGTCCTGACTTTC
.,TRBJ2-7,TRBV7-9,.,CASSPRRIKFAYEQYF,TGTGCCAGCAGCCCTCGGAGGATCAAGTTCGCCTACGAGCAGTACTTC
.,TRBJ1-1,TRBV11-2,.,CASSLVGDREAFF,TGTGCCAGCAGCTTAGTAGGGGACCGTGAAGCTTTCTTT
many,TRBJ1-5,TRBV12-5,TRBD1,CASGMDRGGNQPQHF,TGTGCTAGTGGGATGGACAGGGGTGGCAATCAGCCCCAGCATTTT
few,TRBJ2-7,TRBV10-2,TRBD1,CASSETGGSYEQYF,TGCGCCAGCAGTGAAACAGGGGGATCCTACGAGCAGTACTTC
few,TRBJ2-1,TRBV7-9,TRBD2,CASSSPVSSGSYNEQFF,TGTGCCAGCAGCTCCCCGGTGTCTAGCGGATCCTACAATGAGCAGTTCTTC
few,TRBJ2-7,TRBV7-2,TRBD2,CASSFPGLAQYF,TGTGCCAGCAGCTTCCCGGGACTAGCCCAGTACTTC
many,TRBJ2-5,TRBV7-8,.,CASSIPRDNKETQYF,TGTGCCAGCAGCATTCCCCGGGACAACAAAGAGACCCAGTACTTC
.,TRBJ2-1,TRBV11-2,TRBD1,CASSLPPGQGNEQFF,TGTGCCAGCAGCTTACCTCCGGGACAGGGAAATGAGCAGTTCTTC
many,TRBJ2-2,TRBV6-4,.,CASSDSDNTGELFF,TGTGCCAGCAGTGACTCGGACAACACCGGGGAGCTGTTTTTT
many,TRBJ1-1,TRBV4-3,.,CASSPGIWTEAFF,TGCGCCAGCAGCCCGGGTATATGGACTGAAGCTTTCTTT
.,TRBJ2-1,TRBV20-1,TRBD2,CSANKFGRAGAAYNEQFF,TGCAGTGCTAACAAATTCGGGAGGGCGGGAGCCGCCTACAATGAGCAGTTCTTC
few,TRBJ2-1,TRBV14,TRBD2,CASSQGTSGRLNEQFF,TGTGCCAGCAGCCAGGGGACTAGCGGGAGGTTAAATGAGCAGTTCTTC
few,TRBJ2-7,TRBV25-1,.,CATGQSYEQYF,TGTGCCACCGGACAGTCCTACGAGCAGTACTTC
many,TRBJ1-1,TRBV3-1,.,CASSQAPTGNTEAFF,TGTGCCAGCAGCCAAGCCCCGACAGGGAACACTGAAGCTTTCTTT
few,TRBJ2-3,TRBV7-9,.,CASSDFSERDGTDTQYF,TGTGCCAGCAGCGATTTCTCCGAACGGGATGGCACAGATACGCAGTATTTT
.,TRBJ2-1,TRBV2,TRBD1,CASRQGTGSYNEQFF,TGTGCCAGCAGGCAAGGGACAGGCTCCTACAATGAGCAGTTCTTC
few,TRBJ1-5,TRBV19,.,CASSASTTGRRQPQHF,TGTGCCAGTAGTGCCTCAACCACAGGGCGGAGGCAGCCCCAGCATTTT
many,TRBJ1-5,TRBV12-3/TRBV12-4,.,CASSPQGIGNQPQHF,TGTGCCAGCAGTCCCCAGGGTATTGGCAATCAGCCCCAGCATTTT
few,TRBJ2-1,TRBV12-3/TRBV12-4,TRBD1,CASRETGGHEQFF,TGTGCCAGCAGGGAGACAGGGGGCCATGAGCAGTTCTTC
few,TRBJ2-4,TRBV5-5,.,CASSSRDIQYF,TGTGCCAGCAGCTCGCGGGACATTCAGTACTTC
many,TRBJ1-1,TRBV29-1,.,CSVVVGLAEAFF,TGCAGCGTTGTAGTTGGGTTGGCTGAAGCTTTCTTT
.,TRBJ2-7,TRBV6-1,.,CAIGPVEPYEQYF,TGTGCCATCGGCCCGGTTGAGCCCTACGAGCAGTACTTC
many,TRBJ2-3,TRBV4-3,.,CASSRAVEGGTDTQYF,TGCGCCAGCAGCCGAGCCGTAGAGGGGGGCACAGATACGCAGTATTTT
few,TRBJ2-7,TRBV3-1,.,CASSQSVYEQYF,TGTGCCAGCAGCCAGAGCGTCTACGAGCAGTACTTC
many,TRBJ1-3,TRBV7-2,.,CASSPETGNTIYF,TGTGCCAGCAGCCCCGAAACTGGAAACACCATATATTTT
.,TRBJ1-5,TRBV28,.,CASRPKQGGRWQPQHF,TGTGCCAGCAGACCAAAACAGGGAGGGCGATGGCAGCCCCAGCATTTT
.,TRBJ2-2,TRBV12-3/TRBV12-4,TRBD2,CASSLTLTSVNTGELFF,TGTGCCAGCAGTTTAACCCTGACTAGCGTTAACACCGGGGAGCTGTTTTTT
few,TRBJ2-3,TRBV5-6,.,CASSLVGRGFDTQYF,TGTGCCAGCAGCTTGGTCGGTCGGGGTTTCGATACGCAGTATTTT
.,TRBJ2-1,TRBV7-2,.,CASSLSRKSNEQFF,TGTGCCAGCAGCTTGTCGAGGAAGAGTAATGAGCAGTTCTTC
.,TRBJ2-1,TRBV2,.,CASIRGDASYNEQFF,TGTGCCAGCATCAGGGGGGACGCCTCCTACAATGAGCAGTTCTTC
.,TRBJ2-7,TRBV19,.,CATVDGSYEQYF,TGTGCCACCGTGGACGGCTCCTACGAGCAGTACTTC
many,TRBJ1-4,TRBV11-2,.,CASSLGGEKLFF,TGTGCCAGCAGCTTAGGAGGCGAAAAACTGTTTTTT
.,TRBJ1-2,TRBV7-9,TRBD1,CASSSGQADYGYTF,TGTGCCAGCAGCTCGGGACAGGCGGACTATGGCTACACCTTC
many,TRBJ2-6,TRBV5-1,.,CASTEGDGANVLTF,TGCGCCAGCACGGAGGGAGATGGGGCCAACGTCCTGACTTTC
few,TRBJ2-3,TRBV12-3/TRBV12-4,.,CASNIGTKKYF,TGTGCCAGCAATATCGGGACAAAAAAGTATTTT
many,TRBJ1-1,TRBV20-1,TRBD1,CSATRDRGSEAFF,TGCAGTGCAACCCGGGACAGGGGATCTGAAGCTTTCTTT
.,TRBJ2-7,TRBV4-1,TRBD2,CASSQGLAGRNPEQYF,TGCGCCAGCAGCCAAGGTCTAGCGGGACGAAATCCCGAGCAGTACTTC
.,TRBJ2-1,TRBV14,.,CASSQQGGPFGDEQFF,TGTGCCAGCAGCCAACAGGGAGGACCTTTCGGAGATGAGCAGTTCTTC
.,TRBJ2-7,TRBV5-5,TRBD1,CASSRTGAEQYF,TGTGCCAGCAGCCGGACAGGGGCCGAGCAGTACTTC
few,TRBJ2-7,TRBV6-9,.,CASSSLLNWGPGHEQYF,TGTGCCAGCAGTTCCCTCTTGAACTGGGGGCCGGGCCACGAGCAGTACTTC